This T cell receptor beta chain is drawn from a study of CD8 T cells in ankylosing spondylitis (dated by TCRdb to 2016 to 2017). In the study overall: To find TCR variants linked to disease, the study profiled T cell receptor beta repertoires in ankylosing spondylitis patients and healthy donors. The whole study cohort included about a hundred healthy donors and 20 to 25 ankylosing spondylitis patients. Peripheral blood was sampled, and synovial fluid was also collected from ankylosing spondylitis patients. Beyond this particular receptor, the publication reports: The disease-linked clones showed a CD8+ phenotype and occurred at relatively low frequencies in peripheral blood. A TCR beta motif of fewer than 10 highly homologous amino acid variants appeared characteristic of blood from ankylosing spondylitis patients. The disease-linked clones were reported as significantly enriched in matched synovial fluid samples from ankylosing spondylitis patients. Some motif variants had previously been reported in the synovial fluid and blood of reactive arthritis patients, which suggests shared mechanisms of disease initiation.

Many counts were recorded for this clonotype. Its antigen remains undetermined. No much larger clone exists at a distance of one base, and base qualities are not known. Data came from an Illumina HiSeq 2500. TCR beta libraries were prepared by quantitative 5'-RACE with molecular barcodes. Per the source publication's procedure: To identify disease-linked TCR variants, a new computational method was used, one built on a probabilistic model of VDJ rearrangement. The raw public reads went through TCRdb reprocessing: fastp at Q25, MiXCR clone calling, in-frame beta chains kept. Entries that share a CDR3 protein sequence are merged under the most common genes and DNA. Here the V and J calls rest on TCRdb's processing, not on the authors' analysis. This sample is represented by about 200,000 distinct CDR3 sequences; approximately 24% of them were singletons. Of the sample, just over 6.5% is held by the ten largest clones.

The sequence was collected from a male donor with ankylosing spondylitis or in good health (not recorded which). The sample was blood, either unsorted or a sorted T cell fraction (not recorded which).

The DNA reads TGCAGTGCTCTCCGGGACAGGGGGCGTGAGCAGTACTTC. Translation gives CSALRDRGREQYF. The chain employs TRBV20-1 and TRBJ2-7; 12 of the junction bases match TRBD1. The CDR3 numbers 13 residues from cysteine through phenylalanine. The only DNA kept is the CDR3, 39 bases in frame from the first base. CDR1 DFQATT and CDR2 SNEGSKA are derived from the germline V gene (reference sequence). V and J are trimmed by 5 bases and 7 bases, and the gene matches miss 6 bases of the junction.